Listed below are T cell receptor beta chains from one sample, sequenced in a study of blood T cell repertoires in COVID-19. Assay: immunoSEQ multiplex PCR; the TCRdb copy retains only in-frame clones and omits some. This sample yields 300,000 or so clones, of which roughly 84% are seen a single time; 1% belongs to the top ten. Sequenced material: peripheral blood. These receptors were taken from a man in his fifties with active or convalescent COVID-19. The CDR3 runs from the conserved cysteine through the conserved F or W. A D gene is named only where the DNA matches it firmly. The size entry is marked missing in some rows and otherwise reads once, few, many or a size class.

TRBV3-1/TRBV3-2,-,TRBJ1-6,few,TGTGCCAGCAGCCAAGGAGGCCTTAATTCACCCCTCCACTTT,CASSQGGLNSPLHF
TRBV5-1,TRBD2,TRBJ2-3,-,TGCGCCAGCAGCTTGTGGGGTAGCGGGAGTAGGGCAGATACGCAGTATTTT,CASSLWGSGSRADTQYF
TRBV9,-,TRBJ2-5,few,TGTGCCAGCAGCGATGACAGAGACTCGAGGACCCAGTACTTC,CASSDDRDSRTQYF
TRBV7-8,TRBD1,TRBJ1-1,-,TGTGCCAGCAGCCACACCAGACAGGGGGCGCGAACTGAAGCTTTCTTT,CASSHTRQGARTEAFF
TRBV6-5,-,TRBJ1-1,-,TGTGCCAGCAGGAGCAGACAGGTTGAAGCTTTCTTT,CASRSRQVEAFF
TRBV27,TRBD2,TRBJ2-3,-,TGTGCCAGCAGTATAGCGGGAGTAAGAGATACGCAGTATTTT,CASSIAGVRDTQYF
TRBV7-9,TRBD1,TRBJ1-2,few,TGTGCCAGCACCCGACAGGGGGATGGCTACACCTTC,CASTRQGDGYTF
TRBV6-5,TRBD1,TRBJ1-1,-,TGTGCCAGCAGTTTCCGACGACAGGGGGCTTCTGAAGCTTTCTTT,CASSFRRQGASEAFF
TRBV18,TRBD1,TRBJ1-1,-,TGTGCCAGCTCACCCCTCGGAGGTCCGGGACAGGGAGAGAGGACTGAAGCTTTCTTT,CASSPLGGPGQGERTEAFF
TRBV10-1,TRBD1,TRBJ1-1,few,TGCGCCAGCAATCCCCGGGACAGGGTGTTCACTGAAGCTTTCTTT,CASNPRDRVFTEAFF
TRBV5-1,TRBD2,TRBJ2-3,-,TGCGCCAGCAGCTTGAGGGCTGCTAGCGGGGTCACAGATACGCAGTATTTT,CASSLRAASGVTDTQYF
TRBV27,TRBD1,TRBJ1-2,-,TGTGCCAGCAGTTTATCGTGGACAGGGGGCGGCTACACCTTC,CASSLSWTGGGYTF
TRBV4-3,-,TRBJ2-7,-,TGCGCCAGCAGCCAAGCTGGCGCCGGGGGTTCCTACGAGCAGTACTTC,CASSQAGAGGSYEQYF
TRBV5-1,-,TRBJ2-3,once,TGCGCCAGCAGCTTGGAGAGTACAGATACGCAGTATTTT,CASSLESTDTQYF
TRBV7-3,TRBD1,TRBJ2-1,-,TGTGCCAGCAGCGAGACCGGGACAGGGTCGAATGAGCAGTTCTTC,CASSETGTGSNEQFF
TRBV6-5,TRBD1,TRBJ1-1,-,TGTGCCAGCAGCCGACAGGGGCCGAACACTGAAGCTTTCTTT,CASSRQGPNTEAFF
TRBV6-4,-,TRBJ1-1,-,TGTGCCAGCAGTGACTCGACGGGTGCAGCTTTCTTT,CASSDSTGAAFF
TRBV7-3,TRBD2,TRBJ2-5,-,TGTGCCAGCAGCTTGTCGACTAGCGGGGGGACGGAGACCCAGTACTTC,CASSLSTSGGTETQYF
TRBV19,-,TRBJ2-2,-,TGTGCCAGTAGTATAGGTGACAGAGCAATAACCGGGGAGCTGTTTTTT,CASSIGDRAITGELFF
TRBV5-1,TRBD2,TRBJ2-2,-,TGCGCCAGCAGCCCGACTAGCGGGAGTCTAACCGGGGAGCTGTTTTTT,CASSPTSGSLTGELFF
TRBV10-3,TRBD1,TRBJ1-4,-,TGTGCCATCAGTGGACAGGGGGCAGGGGAAAAACTGTTTTTT,CAISGQGAGEKLFF
TRBV7-8,-,TRBJ2-2,-,TGTGCCAGCCAACGTCGGCGACTTTGGACAGAGAACACCGGGGAGCTGTTTTTT,CASQRRRLWTENTGELFF
TRBV10-3,-,TRBJ1-5,-,TGTGCCATCAGTGCGGACAGAAATCAGCCCCAGCATTTT,CAISADRNQPQHF
TRBV27,-,TRBJ2-1,-,TGTGCCAGCAGACATGGGGACCCCGGGGGCAATGAGCAGTTCTTC,CASRHGDPGGNEQFF
TRBV6-5,-,TRBJ2-6,once,TGTGCCAGCAGGGGCGCAGTGTCTGGGGCCAACGTCCTGACTTTC,CASRGAVSGANVLTF
TRBV18,-,TRBJ1-2,-,TGTGCCAGCTCACTAGCCACAGGTCGAACTAACTATGGCTACACCTTC,CASSLATGRTNYGYTF